The 11 T cell receptor beta chains given below trace back to one sample, sequenced in a study of blood T cells in healthy people across ages. A sample-barcoded 5' primer and a J-beta primer mix were used in a second PCR of roughly 6 to 11 cycles. Each CDR3 protein is one row after TCRdb ran MiXCR on the 5' RACE reads. The data show more than 1,400,000 distinct CDR3 sequences, around 42% seen once. The sample consisted of blood. Receptor source: a young woman in good health.

This clonotype showed up just a few times. The chain carries TRBV3-1 and TRBJ2-3; TRBD2 might be the D (6 bases). The V gene's germline CDR1 is LGHDT and CDR2 YNNKEL (reference sequence). Trimming took 9 bases from V and 2 from J, leaving 18 bases between them. This CDR3 spans 15 amino acids. The CDR3 region has the DNA TGTGCCAGTGGAACACGGGGGTCCTTCACAGATACGCAGTATTTT. Its translation: CASGTRGSFTDTQYF.

The chain recombines TRBV3-1 with TRBJ1-2; D might be TRBD1 (6 bases). The CDR3 is 14 residues long. Germline lookup yields CDR1 LGHDT and CDR2 YNNKEL (reference sequence). The V end lost 7 bases, the J end lost 1 base, and 13 bases lay between the germline ends. The CDR3 DNA follows: TGTGCCAGCACCCCGGGACACAGTAACTATGGCTACACCTTC. As protein: CASTPGHSNYGYTF.

The chain is built from TRBV28 and TRBJ2-5; TRBD2 agrees at 15 bases. The J call is in doubt because the DNA end fits TRBJ2-7 better. CDR3 length equals 18 residues. Germline CDR1 MDHEN, CDR2 SYDVKM. CDR3 nucleotides: TGTGCCAGCAAATCTTCAGGACTAGCGGGGGGGATTGCCTACGAGCAGTACTTC. Protein: CASKSSGLAGGIAYEQYF.

This clonotype has just a few counts. V is TRBV6-2 or TRBV6-3 and J is TRBJ2-7; D call uncertain. This CDR3 has 12 residues. The V gene lost 6 bases and the J gene lost 3 bases, with 9 bases spanning the gap. Per the germline V gene, CDR1 is MNHEY and CDR2 is SVGEGT. CDR3 DNA: TGTGCCAGCAGATCTACAAACTACGAGCAGTACTTC. Its protein product is CASRSTNYEQYF.

The chain couples TRBV12-3 or TRBV12-4 to TRBJ1-2; 9 positions agree with TRBD1. The V segment lost 6 bases and the J segment 1 base; nucleotides outside the gene matches: 12. The length of the CDR3 is 17 residues. The CDR3 DNA follows: TGTGCCAGCAGCCGCCGGGACAGGGACTCCTTTAACTATGGCTACACCTTC. Translated: CASSRRDRDSFNYGYTF.

CDR3: CASRLRHLTSYNEQYF. In DNA form, the CDR3 reads TGTGCCAGCAGATTGAGACATTTAACCTCCTACAATGAGCAGTACTTC. This chain links TRBV28 with TRBJ2-5; unclear D gene. The CDR3 contains 16 residues. Per germline, CDR1 MDHEN and CDR2 SYDVKM. V was shortened by 6 bases and J by 11 bases, with 28 bases between the two germline ends.

On this clonotype itself: One base away lies a much larger clone, so this may be a sequencing read error. The V call is TRBV10-3, the J call TRBJ1-2; 8 nucleotides match TRBD1. The CDR3 loop spans 14 amino acids. The junction had 6 bases not matched to a gene; V was cut back by 5 bases and J by 4 bases. CDR1 and CDR2 from the germline V gene are ENHRY and SYGVKD. For the CDR3, the DNA is TGTGCCATCAGTCCAGATGACAGGGGCTATGGCTACACCTTC. It yields the protein CAISPDDRGYGYTF.

Points on this clonotype: This may arise from a read error, as a much more abundant clone is one base away. This chain joins TRBV10-3 and TRBJ2-1; D call uncertain. In germline, CDR1 is ENHRY, CDR2 SYGVKD. The CDR3 runs 11 residues. V was pared by 9 bases and J by 10 bases, with 13 bases between. The CDR3 spells CAISASYEQFF. Written as DNA, the CDR3 is TGTGCCATATCAGCCTCCTACGAGCAGTTCTTC.

The genes are TRBV10-2 and TRBJ2-1; 8 bases line up with TRBD2. This CDR3 has 14 residues. Unmatched junction bases numbered 10, after V lost 7 bases and J lost 8 bases. Germline lookup yields CDR1 WSHSY and CDR2 SAAADI. CDR3 in DNA: TGCGCCAGCAAGTCGGGACTAGTTACCGATGAGCAGTTCTTC. Translating it yields CASKSGLVTDEQFF.

In this sample, this clonotype turned up a few times. V is TRBV4-1 and J is TRBJ2-7; no clear D gene. Germline assignment: CDR1 MGHRA and CDR2 YSYEKL. Trimming removed 1 base at V and 1 base at J, with 8 bases between. The CDR3 totals 14 residues. CDR3 nucleotide sequence: TGCGCCAGCAGCCAAGTGATGGCTTCCTACGAGCAGTACTTC. Protein: CASSQVMASYEQYF.

V usage is TRBV5-1 and J usage is TRBJ1-1; D possibly corresponds to TRBD1 (5 bases). The germline V gene encodes CDR1 SGHRS and CDR2 YFSETQ. This CDR3 comprises 14 residues. Trimming left V 10 bases short and J 1 base short, with 17 bases between. The DNA for the CDR3 is TGCGCCCGCGGCAGCGAGGGGAGGAACACTGAAGCTTTCTTT. Translation: CARGSEGRNTEAFF.